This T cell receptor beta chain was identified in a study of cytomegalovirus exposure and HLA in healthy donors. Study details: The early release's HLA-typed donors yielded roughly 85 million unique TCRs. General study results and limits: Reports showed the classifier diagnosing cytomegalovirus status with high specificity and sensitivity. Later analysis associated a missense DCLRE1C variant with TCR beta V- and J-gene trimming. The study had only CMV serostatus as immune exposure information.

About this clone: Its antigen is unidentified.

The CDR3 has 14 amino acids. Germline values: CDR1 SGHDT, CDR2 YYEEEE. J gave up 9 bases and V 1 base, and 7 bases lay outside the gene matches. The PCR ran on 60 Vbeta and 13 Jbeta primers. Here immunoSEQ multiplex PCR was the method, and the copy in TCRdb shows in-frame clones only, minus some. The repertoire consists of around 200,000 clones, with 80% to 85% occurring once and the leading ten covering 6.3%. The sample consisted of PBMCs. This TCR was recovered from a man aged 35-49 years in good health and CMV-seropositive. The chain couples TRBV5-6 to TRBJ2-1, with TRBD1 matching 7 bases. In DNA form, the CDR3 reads TGTGCCAGCAGCTTGACCCACAGGGGAGCTGAGCAGTTCTTC. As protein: CASSLTHRGAEQFF.